This T cell receptor (beta chain) was captured in a study of spatial heterogeneity in lung cancer. A single record per CDR3 protein comes from TCRdb applying MiXCR to the 5' RACE reads. The table shows some 70,000 distinct CDR3 sequences, with about 14% occurring only once. Specified time point: sample taken at primary tumor resection. Unsorted whole RNA from tumor, nontumor lung or frozen PBMC underwent sequencing. The J segment lost 9 bases and the V segment lost 6 bases, leaving 17 bases of the junction unmatched. Per germline, CDR1 SGDLS and CDR2 YYNGEE. The CDR3 totals 17 residues. The chain couples TRBV9 to TRBJ2-1, with 11 bases fitting TRBD2. Sequenced material: PBMCs, taken at surgery. This clonotype originated in a male donor with early-stage non-small cell lung cancer. CDR3 amino acids: CASTSPGELAGEGEQFF. The CDR3 coding sequence is TGTGCCAGCACCTCCCCTGGGGAACTAGCGGGAGAAGGTGAGCAGTTCTTC.